This TCR beta chain was retrieved from a study of vaccination and CD4 T cells after COVID-19. About the study: Collection of post-vaccine samples followed dose two by a median approximately 69 days, spanning a range of 14 to 241. The study, taken as a whole, reports: A nonsignificant rise from approximately 21 to 38 was seen in the median number of SARS-CoV-2-reactive clonotypes.

Points on this clonotype: Its cognate antigen is unknown.

CD4+ T cells that had been cultured provided DNA sequenced with the Oncomine TCR Beta short-read assay. MiXCR, applied by TCRdb to the PCR reads, yields one record per CDR3 protein. The repertoire holds 9,500 to 11,000 distinct CDR3 sequences, with about 26% as singletons. Looked up from germline, CDR1 is MDHEN and CDR2 is SYDVKM. This CDR3 region has 12 residues. V was pared by 8 bases and J by 2 bases, with 9 bases between. Treatment described: approximately 9-day PBMC culture with coronavirus spike peptide pools or control peptides (ViraFEST assay). ViraFEST enlarged antigen-specific T cell populations with peptide pools and afterwards sequenced TCRs. Per well, approximately 2.1 million PBMCs were cultured in the presence of approximately 10 IU/ml IL-2 and around 9.5 ug/ml peptide pools.

The clonotype originates from a human donor who had recovered from COVID-19. The chain employs TRBV28 and TRBJ1-1; TRBD1 is a possible D gene (6 bases). The input for sequencing was CD4+ T cells from blood, cultured in vitro, taken after SARS-CoV-2 vaccination. CDR3 amino acids: CASGGDNTEAFF. The CDR3 DNA reads as TGTGCCAGCGGGGGCGACAACACTGAAGCTTTCTTT.